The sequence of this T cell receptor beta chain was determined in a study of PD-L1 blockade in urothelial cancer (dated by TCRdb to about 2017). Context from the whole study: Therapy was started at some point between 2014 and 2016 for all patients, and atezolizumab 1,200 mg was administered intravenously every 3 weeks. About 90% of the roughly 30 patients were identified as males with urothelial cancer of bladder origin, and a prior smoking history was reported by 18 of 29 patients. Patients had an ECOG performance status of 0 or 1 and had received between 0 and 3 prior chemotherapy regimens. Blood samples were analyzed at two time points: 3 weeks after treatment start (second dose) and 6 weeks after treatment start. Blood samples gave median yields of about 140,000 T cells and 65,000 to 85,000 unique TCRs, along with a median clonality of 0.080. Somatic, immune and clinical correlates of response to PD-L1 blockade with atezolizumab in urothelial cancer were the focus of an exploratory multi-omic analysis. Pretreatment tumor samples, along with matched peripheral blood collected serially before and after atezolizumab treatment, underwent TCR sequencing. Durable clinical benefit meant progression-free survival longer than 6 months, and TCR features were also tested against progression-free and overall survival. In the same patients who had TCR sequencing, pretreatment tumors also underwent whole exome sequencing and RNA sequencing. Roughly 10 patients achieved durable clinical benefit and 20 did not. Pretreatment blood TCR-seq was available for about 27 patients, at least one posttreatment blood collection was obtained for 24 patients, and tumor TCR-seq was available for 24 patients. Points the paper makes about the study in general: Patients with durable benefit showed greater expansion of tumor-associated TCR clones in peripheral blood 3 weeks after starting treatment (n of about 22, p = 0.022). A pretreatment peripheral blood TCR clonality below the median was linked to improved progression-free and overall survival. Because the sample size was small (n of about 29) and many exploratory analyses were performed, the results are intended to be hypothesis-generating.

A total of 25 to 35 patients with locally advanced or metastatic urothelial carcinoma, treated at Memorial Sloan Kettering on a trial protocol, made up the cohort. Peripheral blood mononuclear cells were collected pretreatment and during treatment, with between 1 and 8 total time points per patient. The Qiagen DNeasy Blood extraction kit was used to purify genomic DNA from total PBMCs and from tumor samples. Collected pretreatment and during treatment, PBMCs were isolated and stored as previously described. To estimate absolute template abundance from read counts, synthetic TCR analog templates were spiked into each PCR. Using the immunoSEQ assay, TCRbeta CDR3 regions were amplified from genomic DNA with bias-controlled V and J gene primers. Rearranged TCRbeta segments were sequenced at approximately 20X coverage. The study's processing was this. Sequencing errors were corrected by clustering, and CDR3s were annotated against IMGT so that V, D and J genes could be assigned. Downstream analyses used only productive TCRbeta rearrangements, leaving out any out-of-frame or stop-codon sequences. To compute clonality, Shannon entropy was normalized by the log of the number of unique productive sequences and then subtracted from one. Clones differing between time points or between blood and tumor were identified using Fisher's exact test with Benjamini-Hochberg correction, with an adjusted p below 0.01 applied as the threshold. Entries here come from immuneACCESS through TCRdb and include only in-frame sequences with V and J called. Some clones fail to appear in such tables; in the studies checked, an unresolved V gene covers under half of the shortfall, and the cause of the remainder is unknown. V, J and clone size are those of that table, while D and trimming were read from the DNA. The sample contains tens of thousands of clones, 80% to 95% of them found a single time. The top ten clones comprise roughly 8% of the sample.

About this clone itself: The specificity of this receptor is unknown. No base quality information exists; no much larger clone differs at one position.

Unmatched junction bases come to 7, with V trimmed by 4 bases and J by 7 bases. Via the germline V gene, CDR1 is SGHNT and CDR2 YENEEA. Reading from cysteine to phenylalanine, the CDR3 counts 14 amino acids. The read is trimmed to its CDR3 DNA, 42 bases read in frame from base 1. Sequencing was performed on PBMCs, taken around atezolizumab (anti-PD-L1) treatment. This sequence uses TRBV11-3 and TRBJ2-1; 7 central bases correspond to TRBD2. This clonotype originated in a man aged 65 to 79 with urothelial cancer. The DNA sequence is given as TGTGCCAGCAGCTATCCGGGACTAAATAATGAGCAGTTCTTC. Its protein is CASSYPGLNNEQFF. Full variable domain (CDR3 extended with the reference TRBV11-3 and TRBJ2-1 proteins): EAGVVQSPRYKIIEKKQPVAFWCNPISGHNTLYWYLQNLGQGPELLIRYENEEAVDDSQLPKDRFSAERLKGVDSTLKIQPAELGDSAVYLCASSYPGLNNEQFFGPGTRLTVL.